This T cell receptor beta chain was captured by sequencing in a study of post-analysis software for immune sequencing data. Study-wide background: Relapsing-remitting, secondary progressive and progressive-relapsing multiple sclerosis courses were included.

In its sample, this clonotype was seen a few times. Its cognate antigen is unknown. Germline values: CDR1 SGHVS, CDR2 FNYEAQ. The CDR3 is 14 amino acids. The V end was cut by 6 bases, the J end by 4 bases, with 14 bases between. The library was made from cDNA and included unique molecular identifiers. TCRdb re-analysed the PCR reads in MiXCR, keeping a single row per CDR3 protein. Of some 690,000 distinct CDR3 sequences in the sample, 25% to 30% were seen once. Study findings and constraints: Five TRBV segments were significantly more frequent in patients than in controls. TRBV5-6, TRBV5-1 and TRBV20-1 were among these segments.

Sequenced sample: blood. This sequence originates from a girl aged 10 to 17 with multiple sclerosis. The chain uses TRBV7-6 and TRBJ2-3; possibly TRBD2 for D (5 bases). The CDR3 DNA is TGTGCCAGCAGTTACGGGGAGAATTCAGATACGCAGTATTTT. It is translated as CASSYGENSDTQYF.